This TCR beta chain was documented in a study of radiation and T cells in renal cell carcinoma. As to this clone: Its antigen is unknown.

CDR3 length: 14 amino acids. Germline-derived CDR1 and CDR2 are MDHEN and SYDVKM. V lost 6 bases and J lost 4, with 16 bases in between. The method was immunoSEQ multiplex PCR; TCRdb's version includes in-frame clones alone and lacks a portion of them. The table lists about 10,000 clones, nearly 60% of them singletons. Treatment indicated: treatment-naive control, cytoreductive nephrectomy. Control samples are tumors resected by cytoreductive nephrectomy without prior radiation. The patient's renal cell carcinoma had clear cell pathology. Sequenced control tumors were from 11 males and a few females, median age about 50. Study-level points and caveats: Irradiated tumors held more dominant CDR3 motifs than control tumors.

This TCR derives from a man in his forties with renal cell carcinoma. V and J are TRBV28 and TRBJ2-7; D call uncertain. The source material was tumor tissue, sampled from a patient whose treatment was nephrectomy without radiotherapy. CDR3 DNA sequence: TGTGCCAGCAGCTCTTTATCCCCACTATACGAGCAGTACTTC. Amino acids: CASSSLSPLYEQYF.